What follows is one T cell receptor beta chain and its context. Its antigen is unknown. The sample is drawn from a study of cytomegalovirus exposure and HLA in healthy donors. Findings of the study overall: Altogether, 150 or so TCR beta chains were recorded as cytomegalovirus-associated.

Some clones are missing from TCRdb's copy, which holds only in-frame ones; the method was immunoSEQ multiplex PCR. The repertoire holds around 200,000 clones, with around 81% as singletons. Sequenced material: PBMCs. The source is a woman in her late teens or twenties in good health and CMV-seropositive.

The CDR3 nucleotides are TGTGCCAGCGCCATTCAGGGTGTCTCCTACGAGCAGTACTTC. Translation gives CASAIQGVSYEQYF. The chain couples TRBV2 to TRBJ2-7, with D tentatively TRBD1 (5 bases). The CDR3 loop spans 14 amino acids. V lost 8 bases and J lost 0, with 14 bases in between. Looked up from germline, CDR1 is SNHLY and CDR2 is FYNNEI.